This passage covers 25 T cell receptor beta chains from one sample sequenced in a study of PD-L1 blockade in urothelial cancer. Time point meaning: pretreatment peripheral blood. Method: immunoSEQ multiplex PCR; TCRdb's copy keeps in-frame clones and lacks some. The sample contains about 74,000 clones, 75% to 90% of which appear only once. The sequences come from PBMCs, collected around atezolizumab (anti-PD-L1) treatment. The receptors stem from a man aged 70 or older with urothelial cancer.

The chain links TRBV9 to TRBJ2-7, with D perhaps TRBD2 (6 bases). The CDR3 loop spans 16 amino acids. Trimming removed 3 bases from V and 0 bases from J, with 16 bases in between. Germline V CDR1 and CDR2: SGDLS, YYNGEE. The chain's CDR3 is CASSAKAGGSSYEQYF. As DNA, the CDR3 is TGTGCCAGCAGCGCAAAAGCGGGCGGCAGCTCCTACGAGCAGTACTTC. Full variable domain (missing parts from reference TRBV9 and TRBJ2-7): DSGVTQTPKHLITATGQRVTLRCSPRSGDLSVYWYQQSLDQGLQFLIQYYNGEERAKGNILERFSAQQFPDLHSELNLSSLELGDSALYFCASSAKAGGSSYEQYFGPGTRLTVT.

This CDR3 reads CASSLESAYGYTF. Here the CDR3 DNA reads TGTGCCAGCAGCTTGGAGTCCGCGTATGGCTACACCTTC. The rearrangement uses TRBV5-4 and TRBJ1-2; D remains unclear. This CDR3 spans 13 amino acids. The germline V and J ends were trimmed by 0 bases and 5 bases, with 8 bases remaining between them. Germline CDR1 SGHNT, CDR2 YYREEE (reference sequence).

This sequence joins TRBV27 and TRBJ2-7, with TRBD2 matching 11 bases. From germline, CDR1 is MNHEY and CDR2 SMNVEV (reference sequence). V shed 1 base, J shed 3 bases, and the junction held 8 bases outside the gene matches. This CDR3 spans 17 amino acids. The CDR3 reads CASSLFVTSGSSYEQYF. In DNA, the CDR3 is TGTGCCAGCAGTTTATTTGTAACTAGCGGGAGCAGCTACGAGCAGTACTTC.

J is TRBJ2-7 and V is TRBV5-4, with 11 bases lining up with TRBD2. The germline gives CDR1 SGHNT, CDR2 YYREEE (reference sequence). CDR3 length: 16 residues. V trimming: 1 base; J trimming: 1 base; junction bases outside the gene matches: 4. In DNA, the CDR3 is TGTGCCAGCAGCTTGATTGGACTAGCGGGTTCCTACGAGCAGTACTTC. It encodes CASSLIGLAGSYEQYF. The variable domain in full, completed from reference TRBV5-4 and TRBJ2-7, reads ETGVTQSPTHLIKTRGQQVTLRCSSQSGHNTVSWYQQALGQGPQFIFQYYREEENGRGNFPPRFSGLQFPNYSSELNVNALELDDSALYLCASSLIGLAGSYEQYFGPGTRLTVT.

The table lists this clone with a few counts. This chain connects TRBV10-3 to TRBJ2-1, with 11 bases fitting TRBD2. The germline CDR1 and CDR2 sequences are ENHRY and SYGVKD. V shed 4 bases and J 10 bases; nucleotides not matched to a gene: 6. There are 14 residues in the CDR3. The CDR3 nucleotides read TGTGCCATCAGTGGAGCGACTAGCGGGATGGAGCAGTTCTTC. Residues: CAISGATSGMEQFF.

This chain links TRBV6-1 with TRBJ2-1, with D possibly TRBD2 on 6 matching bases. Germline V gene data show CDR1 as MNHNS and CDR2 as SASEGT. The CDR3 runs 15 residues. The germline V and J ends were trimmed by 2 bases and 7 bases, with 15 bases remaining between them. DNA of the CDR3: TGTGCCAGCAGTGAACTCGGGGGAAGCTTTAATGAGCAGTTCTTC. As protein: CASSELGGSFNEQFF.

The chain carries TRBV10-1 and TRBJ2-1; 7 bases match TRBD2. Germline V lookup: CDR1 WNHNN, CDR2 SYGVQD (reference sequence). CDR3 length: 16 amino acids. Unmatched junction bases numbered 8, after V lost 6 bases and J lost 0 bases. CDR3 DNA: TGCGCCAGCAGCTCCTCGCTAGCGGCCTCCTACAATGAGCAGTTCTTC. It yields the protein CASSSSLAASYNEQFF.

The chain joins TRBV5-1 to TRBJ1-1; D call uncertain. Trimming removed 0 bases from V and 6 bases from J, with 15 bases in between. CDR1 and CDR2 (germline): SGHRS, YFSETQ. The length of the CDR3 is 15 residues. The chain's CDR3 is CASSLAAGFRAEAFF. In nucleotides, the CDR3 is TGCGCCAGCAGCTTGGCCGCCGGGTTTCGGGCTGAAGCTTTCTTT.

The gene calls are TRBV5-4 and TRBJ2-3, with D possibly matching TRBD1 (6 bases). The V gene lost 3 bases and the J gene lost 5 bases, with 19 bases spanning the gap. The CDR3 covers 16 residues. From germline, CDR1 is SGHNT and CDR2 YYREEE (reference sequence). The CDR3 DNA follows: TGTGCCAGCAGCTACTACCGGGACACCCGCAGAGATACGCAGTATTTT. It encodes CASSYYRDTRRDTQYF.

The rearrangement uses TRBV18 and TRBJ2-5; 8 positions agree with TRBD2. V was pared by 5 bases and J by 3 bases, with 8 bases of the junction left unmatched. The CDR3 runs to 15 residues. From germline, CDR1 is KGHSH and CDR2 LQKENI. The CDR3 spells CASSTESGSKETQYF. The CDR3 DNA follows: TGTGCCAGCTCAACAGAAAGCGGGAGTAAAGAGACCCAGTACTTC.

This sequence joins TRBV2 and TRBJ2-7; 13 bases map to TRBD2. This CDR3 contains 12 residues. V shed 10 bases and J 6 bases; nucleotides not matched to a gene: 3. The germline CDR1 and CDR2 sequences are SNHLY and FYNNEI. The CDR3 reads CATRTSGSEQYF. The CDR3 bases are TGTGCCACACGGACTAGCGGGAGCGAGCAGTACTTC.

The DNA for the CDR3 is TGTGCCAGCAACCCGACAGGAAGCTCCTACGAGCAGTACTTC. It codes for CASNPTGSSYEQYF. V and J are TRBV2 and TRBJ2-7, with D perhaps matching TRBD1 (6 bases). The germline gives CDR1 SNHLY, CDR2 FYNNEI. Trimming took 7 bases from V and 0 from J, leaving 13 bases between them. CDR3 length: 14 residues.

The gene calls are TRBV29-1 and TRBJ1-3; 8 bases map to TRBD1. V dropped 8 bases and J dropped 8; count of bases not matched to a gene: 8. The V gene's germline CDR1 is SQVTM and CDR2 ANQGSEA. This CDR3 is built from 12 residues. CDR3 sequence: CSTRTGKDTIYF. The DNA of the CDR3 is TGCAGCACCCGGACAGGGAAGGACACCATATATTTT.

The chain couples TRBV5-1 to TRBJ2-7; possible D gene TRBD2, 7 bases. Between the trimmed V and J ends, which lost 1 base and 3 bases, there was a span of 8 bases. This CDR3 is 13 amino acids long. Germline CDR1 and CDR2: SGHRS and YFSETQ. CDR3 region: CASSLRGGYEQYF. For the CDR3, the DNA is TGCGCCAGCAGCTTGAGGGGGGGCTACGAGCAGTACTTC.

V is TRBV5-4 and J is TRBJ1-2; 7 bases are a match to TRBD1. V lost 4 bases to trimming and J lost 0 bases; unmatched junction nucleotides: 6. CDR3 size: 15 residues. From germline, CDR1 is SGHNT and CDR2 YYREEE (reference sequence). CDR3 region: CASSLGTEPNYGYTF. The CDR3 DNA sequence: TGTGCCAGCAGCCTAGGGACAGAACCTAACTATGGCTACACCTTC.

In this sample, this clone turned up once. CDR3 DNA sequence: TGTGCCAGCAGCTTAGGAGGGAGCGACGTCTACGAGCAGTACTTC. Its protein is CASSLGGSDVYEQYF. The chain is built from TRBV11-2 and TRBJ2-7; maybe TRBD2 (5 bases). The CDR3 extends over 15 amino acids. Trimming stripped 1 base from V and 3 bases from J, with 13 bases between. Germline CDR1 and CDR2: SGHAT and FQNNGV. The whole variable domain, remainder taken from reference TRBV11-2 and TRBJ2-7, is EAGVAQSPRYKIIEKRQSVAFWCNPISGHATLYWYQQILGQGPKLLIQFQNNGVVDDSQLPKDRFSAERLKGVDSTLKIQPAKLEDSAVYLCASSLGGSDVYEQYFGPGTRLTVT.

The V gene is TRBV5-5, the J gene TRBJ1-1; TRBD1 is a possible D gene (6 bases). From germline, CDR1 is SGHKS and CDR2 YYEKEE (reference sequence). The CDR3 is 14 amino acids. The V and J ends lost 2 bases and 1 base respectively, with 9 bases between them. CDR3 sequence (DNA): TGTGCCAGCAGCTTAATACAGGGGAACACTGAAGCTTTCTTT. Protein product: CASSLIQGNTEAFF.

V is TRBV30 and J is TRBJ2-7; D is undetermined. CDR3 length: 11 residues. The germline gives CDR1 GTSNPN, CDR2 SVGIG (reference sequence). The germline V and J ends were trimmed by 2 bases and 3 bases, with 5 bases remaining between them. The CDR3 here is CAWSTYYEQYF. The CDR3 coding sequence is TGTGCCTGGAGTACCTACTACGAGCAGTACTTC.

The sample holds one count of this clone. This rearrangement joins TRBV30 to TRBJ1-2, with 9 bases aligning to TRBD1. J was trimmed by 9 bases and V by 5 bases; bases with no gene match: 13. There are 14 residues in the CDR3. Germline loops: CDR1 GTSNPN, CDR2 SVGIG (reference sequence). The DNA of the CDR3 is TGTGCCTGGGCTAAACTACAGGGGGCATTCAGCTACACCTTC. This translates into CAWAKLQGAFSYTF.

CDR3 DNA sequence: TGTGCCAGCAGCCGCGTAGGGACAGTGGGGGAGACCCAGTACTTC. As protein: CASSRVGTVGETQYF. V and J are TRBV14 and TRBJ2-5; 7 bases align to TRBD1. This CDR3 spans 15 amino acids. Germline lookup yields CDR1 SGHDN and CDR2 FVKESK. V lost 4 bases to trimming and J lost 5 bases; unmatched junction nucleotides: 10.

V and J are TRBV19 and TRBJ1-1; tentatively, D is TRBD1 (5 bases). Trimming cost V 5 bases and J 5 bases, with 15 bases left between them. The germline gives CDR1 LNHDA, CDR2 SQIVND (reference sequence). The CDR3 runs 14 residues. CDR3 bases: TGTGCCAGTAGTGTAGGGGACTTCAGTACTGAAGCTTTCTTT. Translation: CASSVGDFSTEAFF.

In this sample, this clone turned up once. The V gene is TRBV15, the J gene TRBJ1-2, with D uncertain. The CDR3 totals 12 residues. Germline V CDR1 and CDR2: LNHNV, YYDKDF (reference sequence). V was trimmed by 11 bases and J by 8 bases, leaving 18 bases between them. This CDR3 reads CAASPGGSGYTF. The DNA of the CDR3 is TGTGCCGCCTCCCCGGGAGGTAGCGGCTACACCTTC.

This chain links TRBV7-9 with TRBJ1-1, with D tentatively TRBD1 (5 bases). From germline, CDR1 is SEHNR and CDR2 FQNEAQ (reference sequence). The germline V and J ends were trimmed by 6 bases and 4 bases, with 21 bases remaining between them. The CDR3 loop spans 16 amino acids. The CDR3 nucleotides are TGTGCCAGCAGTAGTCAAAAGGGGTCGGGGGGCACTGAAGCTTTCTTT. Its translation: CASSSQKGSGGTEAFF.

The chain employs TRBV5-1 and TRBJ1-1; the D gene is possibly TRBD1 (6 bases). This CDR3 has 15 amino acids. V lost 2 bases and J lost 1, with 12 bases in between. The germline V gene has CDR1 SGHRS and CDR2 YFSETQ. This CDR3 is CASSFSGAGNTEAFF. In DNA form, the CDR3 reads TGCGCCAGCAGCTTTTCAGGGGCTGGGAACACTGAAGCTTTCTTT.

The chain employs TRBV5-1 and TRBJ2-5; TRBD1 matches at 7 bases. The junction had 4 bases not matched to a gene; V was cut back by 0 bases and J by 5 bases. The CDR3 spans 14 residues. CDR1 and CDR2 from the germline V gene are SGHRS and YFSETQ. The CDR3 protein is CASSLGGGMETQYF. CDR3 DNA sequence: TGCGCCAGCAGCTTGGGAGGGGGCATGGAGACCCAGTACTTC.